In this sample, the clone carrying this TCR beta chain turned up a few times. Different DNA sequences within this sample yield the same CDR3. The sample is drawn from a study of cytomegalovirus exposure and HLA in healthy donors. Study-level information: Earlier findings included approximately 120 million unique TCR beta sequences obtained from some 180 million T cells.

Per germline, CDR1 LNHDA and CDR2 SQIVND (reference sequence). The CDR3 totals 13 residues. Germline trimming cut 5 bases from V and 6 bases from J; bases unmatched to any gene: 3. 60 Vbeta and 13 Jbeta primers were used in PCR. Sequenced by immunoSEQ multiplex PCR; TCRdb stores in-frame clones only, minus some. The data hold around 130,000 clones, with approximately 80% observed a single time. This chain links TRBV19 with TRBJ2-2; 7 bases map to TRBD2. The sequencing sample was made of PBMCs. The source of this sequence is a girl aged 2 to 9 in good health and CMV-seronegative. CDR3 sequence (DNA): TGTGCCAGTAGTTATCGGGGGGCCGGGGAGCTGTTTTTT. As protein: CASSYRGAGELFF.